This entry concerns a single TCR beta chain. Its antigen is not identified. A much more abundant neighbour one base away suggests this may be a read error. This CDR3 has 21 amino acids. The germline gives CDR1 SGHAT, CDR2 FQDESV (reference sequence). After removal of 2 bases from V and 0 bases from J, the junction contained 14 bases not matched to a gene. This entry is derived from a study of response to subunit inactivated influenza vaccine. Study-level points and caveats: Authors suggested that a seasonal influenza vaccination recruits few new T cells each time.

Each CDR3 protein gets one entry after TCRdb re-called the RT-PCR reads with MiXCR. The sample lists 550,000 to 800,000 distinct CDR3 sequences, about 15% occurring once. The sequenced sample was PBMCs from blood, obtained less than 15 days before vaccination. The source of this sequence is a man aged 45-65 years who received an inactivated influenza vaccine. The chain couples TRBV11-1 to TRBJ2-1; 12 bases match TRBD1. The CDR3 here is CASSLPLRDRGPQSSYNEQFF. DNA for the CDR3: TGTGCCAGCAGCTTACCGCTCCGGGACAGGGGGCCACAAAGCTCCTACAATGAGCAGTTCTTC. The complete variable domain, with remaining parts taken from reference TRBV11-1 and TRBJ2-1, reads EAEVAQSPRYKITEKSQAVAFWCDPISGHATLYWYRQILGQGPELLVQFQDESVVDDSQLPKDRFSAERLKGVDSTLKIQPAELGDSAMYLCASSLPLRDRGPQSSYNEQFFGPGTRLTVL.